This T cell receptor beta chain came from a study of CD4 T cells in relation to SARS-CoV-2 and coronaviruses. Study-level background: Crossreactive spike epitopes shared across donors were mapped to their HLA restriction.

Sequencing was performed with immunoSEQ multiplex PCR; in TCRdb, only in-frame clones are kept and a portion is missing. In the table there are more than 50,000 clones, about nine tenths of which are singletons. Unexposed donor CD4+ T cells date from 2011-2018, before the COVID-19 pandemic. The V end was cut by 5 bases, the J end by 2 bases, with 13 bases between. Looked up from germline, CDR1 is MDHEN and CDR2 is SYDVKM. This CDR3 is 15 amino acids long. Findings and caveats of the study: About 65% of donors had memory CD4+ clonotypes crossrecognizing SARS-CoV-2 and common cold coronavirus spike. No crossreactivity against non-spike viral proteins was tested here. Samples before the pandemic and after infection were not matched within any donor.

As for this clone: Its antigen is not identified.

This TCR was recovered from a human donor in good health. The sequencing sample was made of memory CD4+ T cells from PBMCs. The rearrangement links TRBV28 to TRBJ1-5, with a tentative D call TRBD1 (6 bases). The CDR3 loop is CASSLDHRGNQPQHF. CDR3 bases: TGTGCCAGCAGTCTGGACCACAGGGGCAATCAGCCCCAGCATTTT.